This TCR beta chain was documented in a study of blood T cell repertoires in COVID-19. On the study more broadly: The United States, Italy and Spain supplied acute and convalescent COVID-19 samples. From T cells, B-cell-depleted T cells, or PBMCs came the material, which was cDNA or gDNA.

This CDR3 comprises 16 residues. Looked up from germline, CDR1 is LGHDT and CDR2 is YNNKEL (reference sequence). Trimming removed 4 bases at V and 2 bases at J, with 17 bases between. Per the original methods: Amplifying reference gene primers gave estimates of nucleated cell counts. Here immunoSEQ multiplex PCR was the method, and the copy in TCRdb shows in-frame clones only, minus some. That table is the source of V, J and clone size, and D and trimming were worked out from the DNA. The data hold 300,000 or so clones, with approximately 88% observed a single time. This clone was detected only once. The clonotype was recovered from a woman under 40 who had recovered from COVID-19. V usage is TRBV3-1 (or the pseudogene TRBV3-2) and J usage is TRBJ2-5; D is perhaps TRBD2 (6 bases). Sample: peripheral blood. The CDR3 is CASSPLGGSGQETQYF. The CDR3 bases are TGTGCCAGCAGCCCCCTCGGGGGATCGGGGCAAGAGACCCAGTACTTC.